Following are 6 T cell receptor beta chains from one sample sequenced in a study of early T cells in non-severe SARS-CoV-2 infection. Using its own MiXCR run on the 5' RACE reads, TCRdb lists one record per CDR3 protein. The sample records more than 85,000 distinct CDR3 sequences, 16% being singletons. Sequencing was performed on whole blood, taken at baseline. The receptors were gathered from an adult who was a healthcare worker with PCR-confirmed SARS-CoV-2 infection or an uninfected control (not recorded which).

DNA for the CDR3: TGTGCCAGCAGCCCCAGACTAGCGGGTGAGCAGTTCTTC. Its protein product is CASSPRLAGEQFF. The genes are TRBV7-9 and TRBJ2-1; 10 bases line up with TRBD2. The CDR3 is 13 residues long. Germline V gene data show CDR1 as SEHNR and CDR2 as FQNEAQ (reference sequence). Trimming took 5 bases from V and 9 from J; bases not matched to a gene: 4.

The J gene is TRBJ2-3, the V gene TRBV6-2 or TRBV6-3; 13 positions match TRBD2. Trimming at V came to 0 bases and at J to 5 bases, leaving 5 bases not matched to a gene. Germline-derived CDR1 and CDR2 are MNHEY and SVGEGT. The CDR3 is 17 residues long. CDR3 bases: TGTGCCAGCAGTTACTCCTACGGGACTAGCGGGAAAGATACGCAGTATTTT. This encodes CASSYSYGTSGKDTQYF.

The rearrangement uses TRBV27 and TRBJ2-2, with 7 nucleotides matching TRBD1. V shed 4 bases and J 6 bases; nucleotides not matched to a gene: 5. The CDR3 spans 14 residues. Germline V CDR1 and CDR2: MNHEY, SMNVEV (reference sequence). CDR3 DNA: TGTGCCAGCAGTTACGATGACAGGGCCGGGGAGCTGTTTTTT. Protein sequence: CASSYDDRAGELFF.

The table lists this clonotype with a few counts. The CDR3 DNA follows: TGCAGTGCTAGAGCTGCGGGGCCGTTGGGCAATCAGCCCCAGCATTTT. Translation gives CSARAAGPLGNQPQHF. This chain uses TRBV20-1 with TRBJ1-5; the D gene is possibly TRBD1 (5 bases). Germline CDR1 and CDR2: DFQATT and SNEGSKA (reference sequence). V was shortened by 1 base and J by 2 bases, with 15 bases between the two germline ends. The CDR3 totals 16 residues.

V and J are TRBV3-1 and TRBJ2-4, with TRBD2 as a possible D gene (5 bases). In germline, CDR1 is LGHDT, CDR2 YNNKEL (reference sequence). The V and J ends lost 1 base and 7 bases respectively, with 8 bases between them. The CDR3 totals 13 residues. The CDR3 sequence is CASSQVERNIQYF. CDR3 bases: TGTGCCAGCAGCCAAGTGGAGCGGAACATTCAGTACTTC.

This clonotype turned up a few times. The chain combines TRBV20-1 with TRBJ2-3; TRBD2 matches at 8 bases. The CDR3 runs 14 residues. Germline CDR1 reads DFQATT; CDR2 reads SNEGSKA (reference sequence). With V trimmed by 7 bases and J by 5 bases, 11 bases remained unmatched. CDR3 sequence: CSEGKRESRDTQYF. The DNA for the CDR3 is TGCAGTGAGGGGAAGCGGGAGTCGCGAGATACGCAGTATTTT.